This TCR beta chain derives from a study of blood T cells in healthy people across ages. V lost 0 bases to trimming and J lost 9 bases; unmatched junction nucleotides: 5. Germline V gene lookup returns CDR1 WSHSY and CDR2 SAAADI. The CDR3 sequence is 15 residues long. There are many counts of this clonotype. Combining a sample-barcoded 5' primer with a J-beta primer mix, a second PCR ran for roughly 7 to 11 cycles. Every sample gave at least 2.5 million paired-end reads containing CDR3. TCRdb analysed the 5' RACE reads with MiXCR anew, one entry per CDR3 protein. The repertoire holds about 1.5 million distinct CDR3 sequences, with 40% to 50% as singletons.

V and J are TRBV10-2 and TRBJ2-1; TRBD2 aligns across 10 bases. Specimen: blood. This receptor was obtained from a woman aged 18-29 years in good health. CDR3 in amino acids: CASSESIAGGPEQFF. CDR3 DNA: TGCGCCAGCAGTGAGTCGATAGCGGGAGGCCCTGAGCAGTTCTTC.